The entry that follows covers one T cell receptor (beta chain) sequence. This sample was included in a study of OX40 agonist ivuxolimab in advanced cancers. Across the whole study: Patients were treated with intravenous ivuxolimab, dosed at 0.01 to 10 mg/kg and infused every 2 weeks.

Trimming removed 2 bases from V and 10 bases from J, with 16 bases in between. The CDR3 runs 15 residues. Looked up from germline, CDR1 is SGDLS and CDR2 is YYNGEE. Patients with a history of autoimmune disease or on systemic immunosuppression were excluded. This table comes from immunoSEQ multiplex PCR, and its TCRdb copy is limited to in-frame clones, with some not included. This sample has 40,000 to 60,000 clones; around 81% occur once, and the top ten carry approximately 6.5%. The source was CD4+ or CD8+ T cells sorted from blood, collected in a trial of the OX40 agonist ivuxolimab. This TCR derives from an adult with an advanced solid tumor such as melanoma, head and neck, liver or kidney cancer. The V call is TRBV9, the J call TRBJ1-6; D ambiguous. CDR3 DNA: TGTGCCAGCAGCGTCGGTGGTGGGGTTGGCTCACCCCTCCACTTT. Protein: CASSVGGGVGSPLHF.